In this sample, the clone carrying this T cell receptor (beta chain) turned up a few times. This entry comes from a study of identical twins. TCRdb recomputed calls from the 5' RACE reads with MiXCR, one row per CDR3 protein. The sample records approximately 630,000 distinct CDR3 sequences, 7.1% being singletons. The germline V gene encodes CDR1 SQVTM and CDR2 ANQGSEA. The CDR3 loop spans 17 amino acids. This sample also belongs to another study, concerning yellow fever vaccine responses in identical twins.

Material: PBMCs. The receptor comes from a woman younger than 35 in good health. The chain recombines TRBV29-1 with TRBJ1-1; weak D call: TRBD1 (5 bases). The CDR3 DNA reads as TGCAGAGATATATGCTGCTGTCTTCAGGGAGCGAACACTGAAGCTTTCTTT. Protein sequence: CRDICCCLQGANTEAFF. The whole variable domain, remainder taken from reference TRBV29-1 and TRBJ1-1, is SAVISQKPSRDICQRGTSLTIQCQVDSQVTMMFWYRQQPGQSLTLIATANQGSEATYESGFVIDKFPISRPNLTFSTLTVSNMSPEDSSIYLCRDICCCLQGANTEAFFGQGTRLTVV.